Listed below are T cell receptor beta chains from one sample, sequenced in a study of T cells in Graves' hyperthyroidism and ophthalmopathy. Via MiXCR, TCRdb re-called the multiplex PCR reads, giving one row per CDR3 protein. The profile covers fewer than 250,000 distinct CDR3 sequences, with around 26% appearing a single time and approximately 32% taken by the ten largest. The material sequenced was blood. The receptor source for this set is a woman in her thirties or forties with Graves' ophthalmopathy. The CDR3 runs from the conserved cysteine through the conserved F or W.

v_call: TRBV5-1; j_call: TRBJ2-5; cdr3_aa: CASSSGASLQETQYF
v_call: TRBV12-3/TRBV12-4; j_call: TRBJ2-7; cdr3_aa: CASSPGQIEQYF
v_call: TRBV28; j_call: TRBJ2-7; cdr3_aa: CASSLKHYYEQYF
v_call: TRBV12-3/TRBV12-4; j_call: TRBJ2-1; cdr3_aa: CASSLPYQAGSYNEQFF
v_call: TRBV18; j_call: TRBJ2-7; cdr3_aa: CASSYTQGPSYEQYF
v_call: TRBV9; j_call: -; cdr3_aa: CASSVGPASSYEQFF
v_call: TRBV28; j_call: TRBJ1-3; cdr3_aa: CALGPGPSGNTIYF
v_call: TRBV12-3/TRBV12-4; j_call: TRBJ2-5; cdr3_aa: CASSLSTSGGEETQYF
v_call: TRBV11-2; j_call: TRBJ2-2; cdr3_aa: CASTFREGENTGELFF
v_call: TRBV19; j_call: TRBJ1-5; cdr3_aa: CASSIGGDNQPQHF
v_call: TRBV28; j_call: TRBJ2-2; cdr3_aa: CASSLNSGAPTGELFF
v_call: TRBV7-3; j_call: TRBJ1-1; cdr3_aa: CASSLTRDSEAFF
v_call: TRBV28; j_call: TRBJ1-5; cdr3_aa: CASSLLPGQGNQPQHF
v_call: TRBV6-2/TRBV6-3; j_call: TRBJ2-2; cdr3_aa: CASSYSKQLASNTGELFF
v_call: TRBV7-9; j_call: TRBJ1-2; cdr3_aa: CASRKQHRGNGYTF
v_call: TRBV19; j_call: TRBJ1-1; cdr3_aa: CASPTTNTEAFF
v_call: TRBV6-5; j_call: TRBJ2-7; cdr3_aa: CASTGAGSSYEQYF
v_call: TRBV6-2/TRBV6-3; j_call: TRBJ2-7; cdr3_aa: CASRRTSGHYEQYF
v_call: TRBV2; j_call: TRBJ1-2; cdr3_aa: CASSYRADKSGYTF
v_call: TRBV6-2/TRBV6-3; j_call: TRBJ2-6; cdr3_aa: CASSYSPLAGGGSGANVLTF
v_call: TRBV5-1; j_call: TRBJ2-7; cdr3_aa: CASSLEGVKSYEQYF
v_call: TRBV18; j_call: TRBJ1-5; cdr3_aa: CASSGTGAPSNQPQHF
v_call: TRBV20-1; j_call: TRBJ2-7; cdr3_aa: CSAMTSGAYEQYF
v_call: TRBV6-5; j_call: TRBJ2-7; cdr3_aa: CASRGTSGNSYEQYF
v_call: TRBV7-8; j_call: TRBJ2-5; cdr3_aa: CAGGQGEETQYF
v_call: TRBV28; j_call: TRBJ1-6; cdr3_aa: CASSFGGASYNSPLHF
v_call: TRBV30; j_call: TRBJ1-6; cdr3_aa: CAWSSRQGDSPLHF
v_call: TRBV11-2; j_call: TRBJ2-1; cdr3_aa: CASSLGVLAGGYNEQFF
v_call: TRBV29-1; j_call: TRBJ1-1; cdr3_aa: CSVATGGGITEAFF
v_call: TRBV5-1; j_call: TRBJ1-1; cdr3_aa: CASSLRPTGASTEAFF
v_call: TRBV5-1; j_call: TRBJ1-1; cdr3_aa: CASSLGSGGNTEAFF
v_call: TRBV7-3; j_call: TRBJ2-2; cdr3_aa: CASSSHPGERAGELFF
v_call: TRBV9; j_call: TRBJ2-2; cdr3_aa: CASSVEGAGGYTGELFF
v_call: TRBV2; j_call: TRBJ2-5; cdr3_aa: CARSDSSWETQYF
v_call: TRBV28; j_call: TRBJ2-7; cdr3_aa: CASSYRMGTGGTYEQYF
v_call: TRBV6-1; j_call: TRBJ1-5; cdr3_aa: CASSGGTGGRNQPQHF
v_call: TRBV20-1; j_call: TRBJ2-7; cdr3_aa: CSALGEETPSYEQYF
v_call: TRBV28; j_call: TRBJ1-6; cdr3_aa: CASSLYRDKSPLHF
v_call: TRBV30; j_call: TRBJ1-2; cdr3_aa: CVWSVLNRPNYGYTF
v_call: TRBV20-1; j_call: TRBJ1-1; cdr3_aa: CSAARTGRTEAFF
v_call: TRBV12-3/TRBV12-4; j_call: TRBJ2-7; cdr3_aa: CASSFSGRGDEQYF
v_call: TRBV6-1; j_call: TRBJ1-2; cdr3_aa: CASSLGTGANYGYTF
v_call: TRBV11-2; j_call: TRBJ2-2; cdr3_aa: CASSWKDSGELFF
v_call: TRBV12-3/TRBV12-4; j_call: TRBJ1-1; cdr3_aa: CASSTRGQGTEAFF
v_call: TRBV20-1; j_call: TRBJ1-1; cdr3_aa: CSASGPFGQGSTEAFF
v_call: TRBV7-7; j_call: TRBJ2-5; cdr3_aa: CASSKGGQRQETQYF
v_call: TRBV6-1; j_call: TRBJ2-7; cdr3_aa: CASSDPGTQYEQYF
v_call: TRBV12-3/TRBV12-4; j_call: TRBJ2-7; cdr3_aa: CASTSRRTNEQYF
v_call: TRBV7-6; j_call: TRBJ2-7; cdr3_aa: CASSYGLADYEQYF
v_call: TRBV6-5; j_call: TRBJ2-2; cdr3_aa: CASSYALGLNTGELFF
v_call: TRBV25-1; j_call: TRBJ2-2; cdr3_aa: CASSPTIGGRYRRNTGELFF
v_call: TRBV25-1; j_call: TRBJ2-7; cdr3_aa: CASRTPGDPRDYEQYF
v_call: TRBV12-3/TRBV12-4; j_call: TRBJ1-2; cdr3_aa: CASSPHPASYGYTF
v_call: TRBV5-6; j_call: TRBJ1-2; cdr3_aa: CASSLGGFGGYTF
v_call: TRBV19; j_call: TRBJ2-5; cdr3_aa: CASKQGPGETQYF
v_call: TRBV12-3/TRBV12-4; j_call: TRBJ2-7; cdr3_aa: CASSPQTGGEQYF
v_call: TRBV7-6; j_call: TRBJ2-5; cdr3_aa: CASSLATLAETQYF
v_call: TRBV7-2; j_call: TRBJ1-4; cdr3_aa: CASSCPGGYYLFF